This TCR beta chain comes out of a study of post-analysis software for immune sequencing data. Comments on this clonotype: The antigen remains undetermined.

Germline values: CDR1 KGHSH, CDR2 LQKENI. The CDR3 is 13 amino acids. The V end lost 8 bases, the J end lost 2 bases, and 7 bases lay between the germline ends. Broader study findings: Clustering by F measure revealed strong co-clustering among samples prepared together in one batch. Patients used about 5 TRBV segments, including TRBV5-6, TRBV5-1 and TRBV20-1, more often than controls. Comparison with controls showed significantly lower normalized Chao1 diversity in multiple sclerosis patients.

The authors incorporated unique molecular identifiers into the TCR beta cDNA libraries. TCRdb fed the PCR reads into MiXCR, producing one record per CDR3 protein. The profile covers about 820,000 distinct CDR3 sequences, with around 53% appearing a single time and approximately 4.4% taken by the ten largest. The chain carries TRBV18 and TRBJ2-6; D is undetermined. This receptor was taken from a girl aged 5 to 17 with multiple sclerosis. Sequencing was performed on blood. The CDR3 is CASSPPGANVLTF. The CDR3 region has the DNA TGTGCCAGCAGCCCACCTGGGGCCAACGTCCTGACTTTC.